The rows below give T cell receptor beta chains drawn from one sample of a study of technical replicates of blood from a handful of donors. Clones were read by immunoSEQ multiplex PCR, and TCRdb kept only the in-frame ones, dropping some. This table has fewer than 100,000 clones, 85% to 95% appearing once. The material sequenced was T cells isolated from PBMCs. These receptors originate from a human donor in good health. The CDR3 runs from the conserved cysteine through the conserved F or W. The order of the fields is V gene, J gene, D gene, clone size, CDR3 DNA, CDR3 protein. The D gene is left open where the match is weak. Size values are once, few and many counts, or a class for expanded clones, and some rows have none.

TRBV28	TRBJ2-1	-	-	TGTGCCAGCAGTTTCCCCAACGCGAACTCCCCGATGGGCACCTACAATGAGCAGTTCTTC	CASSFPNANSPMGTYNEQFF
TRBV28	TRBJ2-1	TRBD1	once	TGTGCCACCGACAGGGGGACGAATTATTACAATGAGCAGTTCTTC	CATDRGTNYYNEQFF
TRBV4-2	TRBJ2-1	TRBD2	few	TGTGCCAGCAGCCAAGGACTAGCGGGGGGGCAAAATGAGCAGTTCTTC	CASSQGLAGGQNEQFF
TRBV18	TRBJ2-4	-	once	TGTGCCAGCTCACCAGAACAGCTAGCCAAAAACATTCAGTACTTC	CASSPEQLAKNIQYF
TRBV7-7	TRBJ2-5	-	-	TGTGCTAGCAGTTGGACACGGCAAGAGACCCAGTACTTC	CASSWTRQETQYF
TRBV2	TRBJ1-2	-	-	TGTGCCAGCAGTGAATCGGAGGGGCGATTCGGCTACACCTTC	CASSESEGRFGYTF
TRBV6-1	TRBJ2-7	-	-	TGTGCCAGCAGTGAATTAGAGGCAGGGGACTTC	CASSELEAGDF
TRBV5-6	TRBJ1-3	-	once	TGTGCCAGCAGCTTGGGGGCAGACCTCTCTGGAAACACCATATATTTT	CASSLGADLSGNTIYF
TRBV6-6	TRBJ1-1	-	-	TGTGCCAGCAGCCCGCCAACGGACACTGAAGCTTTCTTT	CASSPPTDTEAFF
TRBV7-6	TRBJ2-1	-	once	TGTGCCAGCCAAACCCACCGAGGCGACTCCTACAATGAGCAGTTCTTC	CASQTHRGDSYNEQFF
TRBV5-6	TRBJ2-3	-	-	TGTGCCAGCAGCCCCCTTGACGGGGATACGCAGTATTTT	CASSPLDGDTQYF
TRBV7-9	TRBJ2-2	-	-	TGTGCCCCTCTTCGGGGGATAGGAGGCACCGGGGAGCTGTTTTTT	CAPLRGIGGTGELFF
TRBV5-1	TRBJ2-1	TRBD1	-	TGCGCCAGCAGCTACGGGACAGGGAGCCTTGAGCAGTTCTTC	CASSYGTGSLEQFF
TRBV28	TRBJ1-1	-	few	TGTGCCAGCAGTTTAGATCAGGTCACTGAAGCTTTCTTT	CASSLDQVTEAFF
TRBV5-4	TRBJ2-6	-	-	TGTGCCAGCAGCTTCGGGGGTGGGGCCAACGTCCTGACTTTC	CASSFGGGANVLTF
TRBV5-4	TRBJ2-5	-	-	TGTGCCAGCAGCTCACCAACTGAGTGGGAGACCCAGTACTTC	CASSSPTEWETQYF
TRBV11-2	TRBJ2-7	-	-	TGTGCCAGCAGCTTATCAGGGTACGGGGGATACGAGCAGTACTTC	CASSLSGYGGYEQYF
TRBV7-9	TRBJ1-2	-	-	TGTGCCAGCAGCTCCTCCCCCGGGGGGAACGGGGGCTACACCTTC	CASSSSPGGNGGYTF
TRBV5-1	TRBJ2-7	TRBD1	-	TGCGCCAGCAGCTTGGCCATACCGGGACAGATTACCTACGAGCAGTACTTC	CASSLAIPGQITYEQYF
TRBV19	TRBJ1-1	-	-	TGTGCCAGTAGTATACAGACCCTAAGGGGGACTGAAGCTTTCTTT	CASSIQTLRGTEAFF
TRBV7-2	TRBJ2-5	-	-	TGTGCCAGCAGCTTTACTCCAGGGAGGGAGACCCAGTACTTC	CASSFTPGRETQYF
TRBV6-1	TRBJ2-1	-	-	TGTGCCAGCAGAAGGACTGTTTTTCCAGGCAATGAGCAGTTCTTC	CASRRTVFPGNEQFF
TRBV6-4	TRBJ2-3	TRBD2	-	TGTGCCAGCGGACGTAGCGGGGCAAGCACAGATACGCAGTATTTT	CASGRSGASTDTQYF
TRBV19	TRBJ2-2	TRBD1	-	TGTGCCAGTAACTCCGCAACCCCGACGGGACAGGGGGTATTTGGGACCGGGGAGCTGTTTTTT	CASNSATPTGQGVFGTGELFF
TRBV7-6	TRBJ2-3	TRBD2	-	TGTGCCAGCAGCTTAGGCGGGCTAGCGGGACCAGATACGCAGTATTTT	CASSLGGLAGPDTQYF
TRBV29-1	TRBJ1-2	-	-	TGCAGCGCCCACGATATAAGAGACTATGGCTACACCTTC	CSAHDIRDYGYTF
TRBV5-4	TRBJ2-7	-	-	TGTGCCAGCAGCTTGGGAGGGCAATACTCCTACGAGCAGTACTTC	CASSLGGQYSYEQYF
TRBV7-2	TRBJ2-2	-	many	TGTGCCAGCAGCATCGACAGGCCCCTCGCGAACACCGGGGAGCTGTTTTTT	CASSIDRPLANTGELFF
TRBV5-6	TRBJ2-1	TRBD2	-	TGTGCCAGCAGTCCATCTCTAGCGGACTTCAATGAGCAGTTCTTC	CASSPSLADFNEQFF
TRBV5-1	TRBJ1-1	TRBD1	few	TGCGCCAGCAGCCTGGAGCAGGGGGCGATCGGTAACACTGAAGCTTTCTTT	CASSLEQGAIGNTEAFF
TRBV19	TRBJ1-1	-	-	TGTGCCAGTAGTTGGGGGCAGATGAACACTGAAGCTTTCTTT	CASSWGQMNTEAFF
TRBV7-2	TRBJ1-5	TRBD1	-	TGTGCCAGCAGCCCGAGACAGGGCCCGATCCAGCATTTT	CASSPRQGPIQHF
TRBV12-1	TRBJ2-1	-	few	TGTGCCAGCAGCTCTAACAATGAGCAGTTCTTC	CASSSNNEQFF
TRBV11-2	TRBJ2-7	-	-	TGTGCCAGCAGCTTAGGATCAGGGCCTACCTACGAGCAGTACTTC	CASSLGSGPTYEQYF